In its sample, the clone carrying this T cell receptor beta chain was seen many times. The antigen remains unidentified. This CDR3 is built from 16 residues. Trimming stripped 0 bases from V and 0 bases from J, with 15 bases between. The V gene's germline CDR1 is DFQATT and CDR2 SNEGSKA (reference sequence). 2 million PBMCs stored at -80 C were the source of the unsorted libraries. The cDNA was generated through 5'RACE incorporating 10-nucleotide random UMIs. TCRdb used MiXCR to reprocess the 5' RACE reads, holding one entry per CDR3 protein. There are fewer than 60,000 distinct CDR3 sequences in the sample; about a tenth occur only once, and 5.3% lies in the top ten. This record belongs to a study of neurological immune-mediated disorders. Study-wide results and limits: No CDR3 amino acid sequences recurred among expanded clones across subjects, suggesting private repertoires in all groups.

What was sequenced was PBMCs. The sequence was collected from a man between 65 and 85 years old with HTLV-1-associated myelopathy (HAM/TSP). The rearrangement joins TRBV20-1 to TRBJ2-7; D may be TRBD2 (6 bases). CDR3 in amino acids: CSARDVIRGLSYEQYF. The CDR3 DNA sequence: TGCAGTGCTAGAGACGTGATACGGGGACTCTCCTACGAGCAGTACTTC.